These T cell receptor beta chains were read from a single sample in a study of CD8 T cells in ankylosing spondylitis. Via MiXCR, TCRdb re-called the 5' RACE reads, giving one row per CDR3 protein. The table lists roughly 100,000 distinct CDR3 sequences, about 24% of them singletons, with 9% to 15% in the top ten. The sample taken for sequencing was synovial fluid, either unsorted or a sorted T cell fraction (not recorded which). Receptors originate from a male donor with ankylosing spondylitis. The conserved cysteine and the conserved F or W are not part of the CDR3 here. The order of the fields is clone size, V gene, CDR3 protein. Not every row has a clone size; where given, it reads once, few, many or a size class.

clone_size: few; v_call: TRBV4-1; cdr3_aa: ASSQVGGPDNEQF
clone_size: NA; v_call: TRBV29-1; cdr3_aa: SVLDGSGANVLT
clone_size: NA; v_call: TRBV7-9; cdr3_aa: ASSFRLGLAGGVEQF
clone_size: few; v_call: TRBV4-2; cdr3_aa: ASSQDLLTSGRTDTQY
clone_size: few; v_call: TRBV16; cdr3_aa: ASSQSRGTVGYT
clone_size: few; v_call: TRBV7-2; cdr3_aa: ASSLANANQPQH
clone_size: NA; v_call: TRBV12-3/TRBV12-4; cdr3_aa: ASSLALSSGTSYNEQF
clone_size: NA; v_call: TRBV28; cdr3_aa: ASSLGRGVQPQH
clone_size: NA; v_call: TRBV25-1; cdr3_aa: ASSEWPGGPNTGELF
clone_size: NA; v_call: TRBV10-3; cdr3_aa: AISESGAGGREETQY
clone_size: NA; v_call: TRBV5-4; cdr3_aa: ASSSGRTKNSPLH
clone_size: NA; v_call: TRBV18; cdr3_aa: ASSTDRIATNEKLF
clone_size: NA; v_call: TRBV18; cdr3_aa: ASSPNQGWETQY
clone_size: few; v_call: TRBV29-1; cdr3_aa: SVNSRGLSPSSYNEQF
clone_size: NA; v_call: TRBV7-9; cdr3_aa: ASSLGQGKGQPQH
clone_size: NA; v_call: TRBV9; cdr3_aa: ASSARQNTGELF
clone_size: few; v_call: TRBV20-1; cdr3_aa: SARDKSGTDTQY
clone_size: few; v_call: TRBV20-1; cdr3_aa: SAPEPSEQF
clone_size: many; v_call: TRBV20-1; cdr3_aa: SARQNTGSYNSPLH
clone_size: medium-sized; v_call: TRBV28; cdr3_aa: ASSITSATGELF
clone_size: many; v_call: TRBV6-6; cdr3_aa: ASSTEGDTEAF
clone_size: NA; v_call: TRBV11-3; cdr3_aa: ASSLDGASGRLGEQF